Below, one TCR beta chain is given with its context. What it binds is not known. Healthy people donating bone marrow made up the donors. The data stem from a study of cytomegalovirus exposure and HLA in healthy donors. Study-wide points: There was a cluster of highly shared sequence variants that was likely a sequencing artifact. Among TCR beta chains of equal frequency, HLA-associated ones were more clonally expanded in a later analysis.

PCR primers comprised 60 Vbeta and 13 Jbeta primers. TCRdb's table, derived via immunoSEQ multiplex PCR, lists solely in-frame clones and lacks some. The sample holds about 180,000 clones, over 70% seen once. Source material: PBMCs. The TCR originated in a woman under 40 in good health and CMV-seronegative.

The CDR3 DNA reads TGTGCCAGCAGTTCCTGGGACAGAGACAATTCTAGCACAGATACGCAGTATTTT. Translation gives CASSSWDRDNSSTDTQYF. The genes are TRBV6-7 and TRBJ2-3, with 7 positions matching TRBD1. TRBV6-7 counts as an open reading frame of uncertain function. The CDR3 totals 18 residues. V was clipped by 4 bases and J by 0 bases; unmatched bases: 13.